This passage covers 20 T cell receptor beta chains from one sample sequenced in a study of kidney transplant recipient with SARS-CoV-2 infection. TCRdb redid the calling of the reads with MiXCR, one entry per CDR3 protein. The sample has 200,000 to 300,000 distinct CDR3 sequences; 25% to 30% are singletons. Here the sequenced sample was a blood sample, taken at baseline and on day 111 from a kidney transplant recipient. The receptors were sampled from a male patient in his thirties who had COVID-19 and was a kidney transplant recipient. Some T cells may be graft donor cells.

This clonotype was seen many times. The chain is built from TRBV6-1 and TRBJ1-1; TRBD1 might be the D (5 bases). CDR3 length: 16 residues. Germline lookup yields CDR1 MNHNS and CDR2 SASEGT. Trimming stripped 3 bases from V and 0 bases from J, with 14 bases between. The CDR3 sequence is CASSDFGAWVNTEAFF. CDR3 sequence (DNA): TGTGCCAGCAGTGATTTTGGGGCATGGGTGAACACTGAAGCTTTCTTT.

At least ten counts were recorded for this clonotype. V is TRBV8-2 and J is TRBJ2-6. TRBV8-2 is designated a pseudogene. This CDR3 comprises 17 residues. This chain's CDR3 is CGRLRRITQSRANVLTF. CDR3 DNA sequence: TGTGGCAGGCTAAGAAGGATAACACAAAGTCGGGCCAACGTCCTGACTTTC.

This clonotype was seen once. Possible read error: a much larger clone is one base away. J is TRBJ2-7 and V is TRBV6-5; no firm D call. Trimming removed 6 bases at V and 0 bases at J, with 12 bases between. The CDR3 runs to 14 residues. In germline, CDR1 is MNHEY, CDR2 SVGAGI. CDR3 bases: TGTGCCAGCAGGCCCCGCAGAGGCTCCTACGAGCAGTACTTC. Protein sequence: CASRPRRGSYEQYF.

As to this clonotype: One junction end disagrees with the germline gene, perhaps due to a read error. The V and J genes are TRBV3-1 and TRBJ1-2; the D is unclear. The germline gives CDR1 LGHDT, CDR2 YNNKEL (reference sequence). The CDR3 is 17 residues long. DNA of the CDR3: TGTGCCAGCAGCTTCCTAGACACCCTTCGAAAGACCTATGACTACACCTTC. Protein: CASSFLDTLRKTYDYTF. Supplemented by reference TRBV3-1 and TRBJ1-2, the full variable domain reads DTAVSQTPKYLVTQMGNDKSIKCEQNLGHDTMYWYKQDSKKFLKIMFSYNNKELIINETVPNRFSPKSPDKAHLNLHINSLELGDSAVYFCASSFLDTLRKTYDYTFGSGTRLTVV.

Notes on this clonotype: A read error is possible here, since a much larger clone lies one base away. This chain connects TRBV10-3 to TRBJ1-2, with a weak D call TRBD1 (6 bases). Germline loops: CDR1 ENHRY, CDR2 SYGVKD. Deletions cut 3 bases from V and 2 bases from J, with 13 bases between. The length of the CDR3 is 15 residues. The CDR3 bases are TGTGCCATCAGTGAAGGGGGACGGGGCAACTATGGCTACACCTTC. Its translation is CAISEGGRGNYGYTF.

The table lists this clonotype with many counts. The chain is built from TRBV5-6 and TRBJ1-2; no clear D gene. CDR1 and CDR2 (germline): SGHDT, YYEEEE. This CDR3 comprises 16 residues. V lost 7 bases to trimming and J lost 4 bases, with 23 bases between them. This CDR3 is CASVYRNSRKTYGYTF. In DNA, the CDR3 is TGTGCCAGCGTGTATCGCAATAGTCGAAAGACCTATGGCTACACCTTC.

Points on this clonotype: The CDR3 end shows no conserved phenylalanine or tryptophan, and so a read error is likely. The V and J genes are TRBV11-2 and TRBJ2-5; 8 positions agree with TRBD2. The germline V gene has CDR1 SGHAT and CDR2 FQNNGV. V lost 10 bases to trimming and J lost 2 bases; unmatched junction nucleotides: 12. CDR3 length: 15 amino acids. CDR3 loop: CANEGLAGPQETQYS. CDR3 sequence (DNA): TGTGCCAACGAGGGGCTAGCGGGCCCACAAGAGACCCAGTACTCC.

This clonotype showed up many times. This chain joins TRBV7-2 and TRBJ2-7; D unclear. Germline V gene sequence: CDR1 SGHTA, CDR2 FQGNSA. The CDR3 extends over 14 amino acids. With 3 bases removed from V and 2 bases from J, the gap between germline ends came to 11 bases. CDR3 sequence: CASSFRFGTYEQYF. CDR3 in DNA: TGTGCCAGCAGCTTTCGCTTTGGGACCTACGAGCAGTACTTC.

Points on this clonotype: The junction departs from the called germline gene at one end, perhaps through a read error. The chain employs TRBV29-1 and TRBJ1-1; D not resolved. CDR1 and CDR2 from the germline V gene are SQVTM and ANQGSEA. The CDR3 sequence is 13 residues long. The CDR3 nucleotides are TGCAGCGTTGGTGTGGCCAGGAACGCTGAAGCTTTCTTT. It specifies CSVGVARNAEAFF.

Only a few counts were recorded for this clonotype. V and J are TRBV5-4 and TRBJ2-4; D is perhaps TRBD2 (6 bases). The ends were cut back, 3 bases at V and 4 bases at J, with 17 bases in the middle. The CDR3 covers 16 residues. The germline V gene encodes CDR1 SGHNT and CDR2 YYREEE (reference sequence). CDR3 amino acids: CASSSWHGAGKNIQYF. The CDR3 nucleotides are TGTGCCAGCAGCTCCTGGCATGGGGCGGGAAAAAACATTCAGTACTTC.

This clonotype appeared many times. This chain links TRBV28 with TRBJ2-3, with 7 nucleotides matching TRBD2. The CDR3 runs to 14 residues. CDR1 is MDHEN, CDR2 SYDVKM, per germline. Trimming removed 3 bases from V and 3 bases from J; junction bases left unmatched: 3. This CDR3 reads CASSLGRETDTQYF. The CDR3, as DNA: TGTGCCAGCAGTTTGGGGCGGGAGACAGATACGCAGTATTTT.

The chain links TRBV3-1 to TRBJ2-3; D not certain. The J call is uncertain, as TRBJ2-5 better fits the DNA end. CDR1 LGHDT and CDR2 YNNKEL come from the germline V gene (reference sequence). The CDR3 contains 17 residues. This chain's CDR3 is CASSLSHPISFSETQYF. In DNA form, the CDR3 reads TGTGCCAGCAGCCTCTCACATCCCATTTCTTTCTCTGAGACCCAGTACTTC.

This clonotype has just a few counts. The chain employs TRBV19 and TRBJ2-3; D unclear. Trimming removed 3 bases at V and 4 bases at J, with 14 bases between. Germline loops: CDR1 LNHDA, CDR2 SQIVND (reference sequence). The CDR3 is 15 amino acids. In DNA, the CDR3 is TGTGCCAGTAGTATCTCCATTTCGAGCCCAGATACGCAGTATTTT. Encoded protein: CASSISISSPDTQYF.

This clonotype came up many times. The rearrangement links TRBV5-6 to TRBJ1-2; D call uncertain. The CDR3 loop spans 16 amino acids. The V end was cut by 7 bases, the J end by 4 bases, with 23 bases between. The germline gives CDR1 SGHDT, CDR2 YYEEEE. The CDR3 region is CASAGGNSRKTYGYTF. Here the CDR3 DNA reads TGTGCCAGCGCAGGTGGCAATAGTCGAAAGACCTATGGCTACACCTTC.

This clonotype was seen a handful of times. CDR3 DNA: TGTGCCAGCAGACTCCGGGACAGGGGATACAATGAGCAGTTCTTC. This codes for CASRLRDRGYNEQFF. The genes are TRBV6-5 and TRBJ2-1, with TRBD1 identical over 10 bases. Germline V CDR1 and CDR2: MNHEY, SVGAGI. With V trimmed by 6 bases and J by 4 bases, 6 bases remained unmatched. The CDR3 is 15 amino acids.

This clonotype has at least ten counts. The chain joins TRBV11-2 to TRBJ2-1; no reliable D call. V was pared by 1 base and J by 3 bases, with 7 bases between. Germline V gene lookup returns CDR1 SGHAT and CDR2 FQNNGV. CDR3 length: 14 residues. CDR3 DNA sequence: TGTGCCAGCAGCTTAGTCACAGTCTACAATGAGCAGTTCTTC. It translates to CASSLVTVYNEQFF.

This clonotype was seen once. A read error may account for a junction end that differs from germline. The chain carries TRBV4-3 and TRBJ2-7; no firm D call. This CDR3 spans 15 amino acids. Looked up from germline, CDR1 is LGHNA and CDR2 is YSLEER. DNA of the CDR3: TGCGCCAGCAGCCAAGATCGGTTCAACTCCTACGGGCAGTACTTC. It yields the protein CASSQDRFNSYGQYF.

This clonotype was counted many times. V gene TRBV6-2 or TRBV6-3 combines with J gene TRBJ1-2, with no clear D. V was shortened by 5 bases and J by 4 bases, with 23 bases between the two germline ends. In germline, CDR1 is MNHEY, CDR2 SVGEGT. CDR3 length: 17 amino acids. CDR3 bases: TGTGCCAGCAGTCGTCTGGGCTGCATCGGAAAGACCTATGGCTACACCTTC. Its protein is CASSRLGCIGKTYGYTF.

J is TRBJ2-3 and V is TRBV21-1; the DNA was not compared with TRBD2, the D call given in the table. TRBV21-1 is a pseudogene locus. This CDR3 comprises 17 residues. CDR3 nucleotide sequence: TGTGCCAGCAGACGCGGGATAGCTACAGGCAGGCAAGAGACGCAGTATTTT. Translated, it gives CASRRGIATGRQETQYF.

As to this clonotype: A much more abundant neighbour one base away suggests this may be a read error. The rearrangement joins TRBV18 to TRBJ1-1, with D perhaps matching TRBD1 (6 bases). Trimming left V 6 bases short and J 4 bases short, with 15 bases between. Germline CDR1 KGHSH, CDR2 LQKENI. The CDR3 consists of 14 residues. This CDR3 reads CASSRDKGGTEAFF. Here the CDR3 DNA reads TGTGCCAGCTCTAGGGACAAGGGGGGCACTGAAGCTTTCTTT.